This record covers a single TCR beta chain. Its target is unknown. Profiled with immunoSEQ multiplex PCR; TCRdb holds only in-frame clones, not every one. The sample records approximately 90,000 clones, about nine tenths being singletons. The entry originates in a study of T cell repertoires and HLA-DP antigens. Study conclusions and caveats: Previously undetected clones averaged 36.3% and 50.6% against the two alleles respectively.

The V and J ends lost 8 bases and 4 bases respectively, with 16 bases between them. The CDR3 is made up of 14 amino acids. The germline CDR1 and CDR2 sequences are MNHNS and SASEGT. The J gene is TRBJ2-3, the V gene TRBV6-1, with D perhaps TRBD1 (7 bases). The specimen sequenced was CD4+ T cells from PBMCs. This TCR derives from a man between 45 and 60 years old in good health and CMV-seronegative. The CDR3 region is CASGSTGRPDTQYF. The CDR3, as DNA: TGTGCCAGCGGCTCGACAGGGAGGCCAGATACGCAGTATTTT.